These 12 T cell receptor beta chains were all obtained from the same sample, sequenced in a study of graft-versus-host responses after intestinal transplantation. The assay was immunoSEQ multiplex PCR, and TCRdb's table has in-frame clones only and misses some. The table has about 99,000 clones, roughly 87% seen once. These receptors lack a known antigen. The material sequenced was unstimulated CD4+ T cells sorted from spleen or lymph node cells, taken before intestinal transplant. These receptors originate from a human donor who received an intestinal transplant.

The chain couples TRBV7-7 to TRBJ2-5, with 13 bases aligning to TRBD2. The germline gives CDR1 SSHAT, CDR2 FNYEAQ (reference sequence). The CDR3 totals 15 residues. Trimming took 5 bases from V and 4 from J; bases not matched to a gene: 4. CDR3 sequence reads: CASSPGLAGAETQYF. The CDR3 DNA reads TGTGCCAGCAGCCCCGGACTAGCGGGGGCAGAGACCCAGTACTTC.

The table lists this clone with a count of one. V and J are TRBV5-1 and TRBJ2-1, with TRBD2 matching 7 bases. The CDR3 runs to 14 residues. Germline loops: CDR1 SGHRS, CDR2 YFSETQ. V lost 0 bases to trimming and J lost 7 bases; unmatched junction nucleotides: 4. The CDR3 sequence: CASSLAAGENEQFF. The CDR3 coding sequence is TGCGCCAGCAGCTTGGCGGCGGGGGAAAATGAGCAGTTCTTC.

This clone appeared once. V usage is TRBV19 and J usage is TRBJ2-7, with TRBD1 matching 9 bases. This CDR3 is 16 amino acids long. Germline-derived CDR1 and CDR2 are LNHDA and SQIVND (reference sequence). V was clipped by 2 bases and J by 5 bases; unmatched bases: 10. CDR3 bases: TGTGCCAGTAGTATATTCGGCACAGGGGGCTCAGACGAGCAGTACTTC. This translates into CASSIFGTGGSDEQYF.

CDR3 protein: CASSIRYRETQYF. The DNA for the CDR3 is TGTGCCAGTAGTATACGGTACCGAGAGACCCAGTACTTC. The chain recombines TRBV19 with TRBJ2-5; D is unclear. Per germline, CDR1 LNHDA and CDR2 SQIVND (reference sequence). V was trimmed by 2 bases and J by 4 bases, leaving 8 bases between them. The CDR3 covers 13 residues.

This chain uses TRBV7-6 with TRBJ2-3; unclear D gene. The CDR3 has 13 residues. Per germline, CDR1 SGHVS and CDR2 FNYEAQ. Trimming stripped 4 bases from V and 7 bases from J, with 12 bases between. This CDR3 is CASSSNGPNTQYF. The CDR3 DNA reads TGTGCCAGCAGCTCCAATGGACCCAATACGCAGTATTTT.

The V gene is TRBV6-1, the J gene TRBJ2-1, with D tentatively TRBD2 (7 bases). Germline CDR1 and CDR2: MNHNS and SASEGT. The V gene lost 3 bases and the J gene lost 10 bases, with 19 bases spanning the gap. This CDR3 region has 15 residues. DNA of the CDR3: TGTGCCAGCAGTGAGGAGGGAGGGGGGGCAGGCGAGCAGTTCTTC. Translation: CASSEEGGGAGEQFF.

V and J are TRBV5-1 and TRBJ1-2, with 9 bases that match TRBD1. V shed 4 bases, J shed 7 bases, and the junction held 11 bases outside the gene matches. The germline V gene has CDR1 SGHRS and CDR2 YFSETQ. The CDR3 consists of 15 residues. For the CDR3, the DNA is TGCGCCAGCAGCCCGGGACAGGGCGTGAGGTTTGGCTACACCTTC. It codes for CASSPGQGVRFGYTF.

V usage is TRBV11-2 and J usage is TRBJ1-3, with 7 bases that match TRBD1. This CDR3 is built from 15 residues. V lost 5 bases to trimming and J lost 8 bases; unmatched junction nucleotides: 12. Germline CDR1 and CDR2: SGHAT and FQNNGV. The CDR3 DNA sequence: TGTGCCAGCAGCATCCGGGGGACAGCCGGGGACACCATATATTTT. It codes for CASSIRGTAGDTIYF.

The chain combines TRBV5-4 with TRBJ2-2; TRBD1 aligns across 8 bases. Germline assignment: CDR1 SGHNT and CDR2 YYREEE (reference sequence). The V and J ends lost 1 base and 5 bases, in that order; junction bases with no gene match: 7. There are 16 residues in the CDR3. The CDR3 nucleotides are TGTGCCAGCAGCTTGCTACAGGGGGTACGGACCGGGGAGCTGTTTTTT. It yields the protein CASSLLQGVRTGELFF.

CDR3 loop: CASSSHPRTEIGYTF. The CDR3 coding sequence is TGTGCCAGCAGCTCCCACCCCCGGACAGAGATCGGCTACACCTTC. The chain combines TRBV11-2 with TRBJ1-2, with D tentatively TRBD1 (6 bases). V was pared by 4 bases and J by 8 bases, with 20 bases between. CDR1 and CDR2 (germline): SGHAT, FQNNGV. The CDR3 runs to 15 residues.

The chain employs TRBV2 and TRBJ2-6; the D is unclear. V was cut by 5 bases and J by 1 base, with 9 bases left in between. The CDR3 is 15 amino acids. Looked up from germline, CDR1 is SNHLY and CDR2 is FYNNEI. The CDR3 DNA reads as TGTGCCAGCAGTACTGGTAATTCTGGGGCCAACGTCCTGACTTTC. Translated: CASSTGNSGANVLTF.

V gene TRBV7-2 combines with J gene TRBJ1-6, with TRBD1 as a possible D gene (6 bases). With 5 bases removed from V and 9 bases from J, the gap between germline ends came to 8 bases. Germline V gene lookup returns CDR1 SGHTA and CDR2 FQGNSA. This CDR3 is built from 12 residues. The CDR3 DNA is TGTGCCAGCAGCCACAGGGTTTCACCCCTCCACTTT. This sequence encodes CASSHRVSPLHF.